The 31 T cell receptor beta chains below all came from one sample that was sequenced in a study of shared clonotypes between healthy human individuals. The repertoire was sequenced with immunoSEQ multiplex PCR; TCRdb's copy has only in-frame clones and lacks some. The data hold about 2.4 million clones, with over 85% observed a single time. The sample was naive CD4+ T cells from PBMCs. Subset described: CD45RA+ positively selected. The receptors originated from a man younger than 35 in good health. Some clones in this sample may be carry-over from other donors' samples.

This chain uses TRBV19 with TRBJ2-3, with D uncertain. From germline, CDR1 is LNHDA and CDR2 SQIVND (reference sequence). The V end lost 6 bases, the J end lost 2 bases, and 9 bases lay between the germline ends. This CDR3 region has 13 residues. CDR3 amino acids: CASRPALTDTQYF. DNA of the CDR3: TGTGCCAGTAGGCCAGCTCTCACAGATACGCAGTATTTT.

This clone was seen a single time. This rearrangement joins TRBV19 to TRBJ2-3, with 7 nucleotides matching TRBD2. Germline V CDR1 and CDR2: LNHDA, SQIVND (reference sequence). The CDR3 is made up of 15 amino acids. Trimming took 6 bases from V and 8 from J; bases not matched to a gene: 14. The CDR3 sequence is CASSLAGTGGGTQYF. CDR3 sequence (DNA): TGTGCCAGTAGCTTAGCGGGCACCGGGGGAGGTACGCAGTATTTT.

The chain carries TRBV19 and TRBJ2-3; D is ambiguous. Germline V gene data show CDR1 as LNHDA and CDR2 as SQIVND (reference sequence). The CDR3 has 13 residues. V was shortened by 6 bases and J by 2 bases, with 9 bases between the two germline ends. The CDR3 DNA follows: TGTGCCAGTAGGAAGGTCCTCACAGATACGCAGTATTTT. This codes for CASRKVLTDTQYF.

This clone appeared a few times. This rearrangement joins TRBV7-9 to TRBJ1-1; D gene ambiguous. The CDR3 has 12 amino acids. Germline CDR1 SEHNR, CDR2 FQNEAQ (reference sequence). Trimming removed 0 bases from V and 11 bases from J, with 10 bases in between. CDR3 DNA sequence: TGTGCCAGCAGCTTAGCGCAGAATTTTGCTTTCTTT. Amino acid sequence: CASSLAQNFAFF. The whole variable domain, remainder taken from reference TRBV7-9 and TRBJ1-1, is DTGVSQNPRHKITKRGQNVTFRCDPISEHNRLYWYRQTLGQGPEFLTYFQNEAQLEKSRLLSDRFSAERPKGSFSTLEIQRTEQGDSAMYLCASSLAQNFAFFGQGTRLTVV.

The chain combines TRBV9 with TRBJ2-3; D is uncertain. Germline V gene data show CDR1 as SGDLS and CDR2 as YYNGEE. The CDR3 runs 15 residues. V was shortened by 0 bases and J by 0 bases, with 8 bases between the two germline ends. The CDR3 nucleotides read TGTGCCAGCAGCGTAGGGGCCACGAGCACAGATACGCAGTATTTT. This gives the protein CASSVGATSTDTQYF.

The V gene is TRBV5-6, the J gene TRBJ1-3; TRBD1 matches at 10 bases. V lost 4 bases to trimming and J lost 4 bases; unmatched junction nucleotides: 14. The length of the CDR3 is 18 residues. The V gene's germline CDR1 is SGHDT and CDR2 YYEEEE. In DNA, the CDR3 is TGTGCCAGCAGCAGAATCTTAGGGGACAGGGGATCCGGAAACACCATATATTTT. Amino acids: CASSRILGDRGSGNTIYF.

This clone was observed a single time. The J gene is TRBJ1-1, the V gene TRBV27; D is unresolved. There are 11 residues in the CDR3. The germline CDR1 and CDR2 sequences are MNHEY and SMNVEV (reference sequence). The ends were cut back, 8 bases at V and 4 bases at J, with 8 bases in the middle. The CDR3 spells CASRDRTEAFF. In DNA form, the CDR3 reads TGTGCCAGCCGCGACCGCACTGAAGCTTTCTTT.

V is TRBV28 and J is TRBJ2-7; D may be TRBD2 (6 bases). The CDR3 covers 15 residues. Germline CDR1 and CDR2: MDHEN and SYDVKM. CDR3 protein: CATSLGGANSYEQYF. CDR3 sequence (DNA): TGTGCAACCAGCCTTGGAGGGGCCAATTCCTACGAGCAGTACTTC.

V and J are TRBV7-6 and TRBJ2-1; tentative D call: TRBD2 (6 bases). The length of the CDR3 is 17 residues. V was clipped by 4 bases and J by 5 bases, with 21 bases between them. Germline CDR1 is SGHVS and CDR2 is FNYEAQ. As DNA, the CDR3 is TGTGCCAGCAGCTCCTTCGGGGTAGCGGCTACCCACAATGAGCAGTTCTTC. This translates into CASSSFGVAATHNEQFF. Combining the CDR3 with reference TRBV7-6 and TRBJ2-1 gives the whole variable domain GAGVSQSPRYKVTKRGQDVALRCDPISGHVSLYWYRQALGQGPEFLTYFNYEAQQDKSGLPNDRFSAERPEGSISTLTIQRTEQRDSAMYRCASSSFGVAATHNEQFFGPGTRLTVL.

This clone was found once. J is TRBJ2-1 and V is TRBV7-2; TRBD2 might be the D (5 bases). The germline V and J ends were trimmed by 6 bases and 2 bases, with 17 bases remaining between them. Looked up from germline, CDR1 is SGHTA and CDR2 is FQGNSA. The CDR3 loop spans 16 amino acids. The CDR3 nucleotides read TGTGCCAGCAGTTCTCCCGGGAATCCCCCCTACAATGAGCAGTTCTTC. This codes for CASSSPGNPPYNEQFF.

Written as DNA, the CDR3 is TGTGCCACCAGCAGAGATCCGGCAAGAGATCAGCCCCAGCATTTT. Translated, it gives CATSRDPARDQPQHF. J is TRBJ1-5 and V is TRBV15; D is uncertain. The V and J ends lost 0 bases and 5 bases respectively, with 11 bases between them. Germline assignment: CDR1 LNHNV and CDR2 YYDKDF (reference sequence). The CDR3 has 15 amino acids.

The V and J genes are TRBV6-5 and TRBJ2-3, with a weak D call TRBD1 (6 bases). The CDR3 is made up of 13 amino acids. Trimming removed 5 bases at V and 11 bases at J, with 17 bases between. Germline V lookup: CDR1 MNHEY, CDR2 SVGAGI. CDR3 sequence reads: CASSPLTGLMQYF. The CDR3 DNA reads TGTGCCAGCAGTCCCCTGACAGGCCTGATGCAGTATTTT.

The chain uses TRBV9 and TRBJ2-3; D unresolved. Germline CDR1 SGDLS, CDR2 YYNGEE. V shed 4 bases and J shed 0 bases, with 15 bases lying between them. The CDR3 spans 16 residues. The CDR3 here is CASSIGPSTSTDTQYF. CDR3 bases: TGTGCCAGCAGCATAGGGCCCAGCACCAGCACAGATACGCAGTATTTT.

This chain uses TRBV30 with TRBJ2-7; 8 bases agree with TRBD1. The CDR3 contains 13 residues. Germline-derived CDR1 and CDR2 are GTSNPN and SVGIG (reference sequence). V shed 8 bases, J shed 2 bases, and the junction held 8 bases outside the gene matches. The CDR3: CARGTGGTYEQYF. DNA of the CDR3: TGTGCCCGGGGGACAGGCGGAACCTACGAGCAGTACTTC.

The chain joins TRBV5-4 to TRBJ1-2; tentatively, D is TRBD1 (6 bases). CDR1 and CDR2 (germline): SGHNT, YYREEE (reference sequence). V was clipped by 0 bases and J by 7 bases, with 16 bases between them. This CDR3 has 15 amino acids. CDR3 bases: TGTGCCAGCAGCTTGGCCAGGCAGGGGCCGGGTGGCTACACCTTC. Translation: CASSLARQGPGGYTF.

The gene calls are TRBV21-1 and TRBJ1-4. TRBV21-1 is assigned pseudogene status. The CDR3 is 14 residues long. CDR3 loop: CASSDSAPLEKLFF. Here the CDR3 DNA reads TGTGCCAGCTCTGATTCCGCCCCTCTGGAAAAACTGTTTTTT.

This clone was recorded once. The chain employs TRBV7-8 and TRBJ1-2, with 9 bases identical to TRBD1. The CDR3 runs to 17 residues. The trim removed 5 bases at V and 9 bases at J, leaving 19 bases unmatched. Per germline, CDR1 SGHVS and CDR2 FQNEAQ. The CDR3 spells CASSKRLQQGADPSYTF. The CDR3 DNA reads TGTGCCAGCAGCAAAAGACTCCAACAGGGGGCCGACCCCAGCTACACCTTC.

This sequence joins TRBV5-4 and TRBJ1-2; D gene uncertain. Trimming cost V 0 bases and J 8 bases, with 17 bases left between them. Germline lookup yields CDR1 SGHNT and CDR2 YYREEE (reference sequence). The CDR3 has 15 residues. The CDR3 DNA follows: TGTGCCAGCAGCTTGGAGGCCCACGGCAGCTTAGGCTACACCTTC. Translation gives CASSLEAHGSLGYTF. The full variable domain, completed using reference TRBV5-4 and TRBJ1-2, is ETGVTQSPTHLIKTRGQQVTLRCSSQSGHNTVSWYQQALGQGPQFIFQYYREEENGRGNFPPRFSGLQFPNYSSELNVNALELDDSALYLCASSLEAHGSLGYTFGSGTRLTVV.

The chain recombines TRBV7-8 with TRBJ1-5; TRBD1 is a possible D gene (5 bases). V lost 3 bases and J 4 bases, leaving 16 bases between the germline ends. CDR3 length equals 16 residues. CDR1 is SGHVS and CDR2 is FQNEAQ in the germline V gene. The CDR3 DNA follows: TGTGCCAGCAGCTTGGCCCCGGGACCGATTAATCAGCCCCAGCATTTT. As protein: CASSLAPGPINQPQHF.

The V gene is TRBV5-1, the J gene TRBJ1-2; 8 bases are shared with TRBD1. This CDR3 is 15 amino acids long. With V trimmed by 0 bases and J by 5 bases, 6 bases remained unmatched. Germline V gives CDR1 SGHRS, CDR2 YFSETQ. The DNA for the CDR3 is TGCGCCAGCAGCTTGGTTCCGGGACAGGAATATGGCTACACCTTC. Its protein is CASSLVPGQEYGYTF. Using reference TRBV5-1 and TRBJ1-2 for the parts outside the CDR3, the full variable domain is KAGVTQTPRYLIKTRGQQVTLSCSPISGHRSVSWYQQTPGQGLQFLFEYFSETQRNKGNFPGRFSGRQFSNSRSEMNVSTLELGDSALYLCASSLVPGQEYGYTFGSGTRLTVV.

The chain is built from TRBV6-5 and TRBJ2-2; 9 bases align to TRBD1. Germline CDR1 reads MNHEY; CDR2 reads SVGAGI. V dropped 7 bases and J dropped 7; count of bases not matched to a gene: 7. The CDR3 extends over 14 amino acids. The DNA of the CDR3 is TGTGCCAGCACCCACGGACAGGGGATCGGGGAGCTGTTTTTT. It specifies CASTHGQGIGELFF.

The chain couples TRBV6-7 to TRBJ2-1; D not certain. TRBV6-7 is noted as an ORF with a role that remains uncertain. The CDR3 contains 20 residues. V lost 2 bases, J lost 0 bases, and 23 bases lay in between. Written as DNA, the CDR3 is TGTGCCAGCAGTTACCATTTGGGCCCCGATTCAGTACGCTCCTACAATGAGCAGTTCTTC. Translating gives CASSYHLGPDSVRSYNEQFF.

This sequence joins TRBV2 and TRBJ2-5, with 8 bases lining up with TRBD1. Germline assignment: CDR1 SNHLY and CDR2 FYNNEI. The V and J ends lost 6 bases and 4 bases, in that order; junction bases with no gene match: 7. The CDR3 spans 14 residues. CDR3 nucleotide sequence: TGTGCCAGCAGGCCTACAGGGGGAGCAGAGACCCAGTACTTC. As protein: CASRPTGGAETQYF.

There are a few counts of this clone. The sample carries other DNA sequences with the same CDR3. The chain is built from TRBV27 and TRBJ1-5; no firm D call. CDR3 size: 12 residues. Germline V gives CDR1 MNHEY, CDR2 SMNVEV (reference sequence). Trimming cost V 3 bases and J 2 bases, with 2 bases left between them. CDR3 sequence: CASSFGNQPQHF. The DNA for the CDR3 is TGTGCCAGCAGTTTCGGCAATCAGCCCCAGCATTTT.

The chain is built from TRBV4-2 and TRBJ1-3; no definite D call. Trimming removed 0 bases at V and 0 bases at J, with 18 bases between. Germline assignment: CDR1 LGHNA and CDR2 YNFKEQ. CDR3 size: 19 residues. The CDR3 sequence: CASSQDLPAGSLSGNTIYF. CDR3 coding DNA: TGTGCCAGCAGCCAAGATCTCCCAGCAGGTTCACTCTCTGGAAACACCATATATTTT.

The CDR3 nucleotides are TGTGCCAGCAGTTACTTAGCGAACTACGAGCAGTACTTC. This encodes CASSYLANYEQYF. The rearrangement links TRBV6-5 to TRBJ2-7; maybe TRBD2 (5 bases). In germline, CDR1 is MNHEY, CDR2 SVGAGI. This CDR3 has 13 amino acids. Trimming removed 1 base from V and 3 bases from J, with 7 bases in between.

CDR3 nucleotide sequence: TGTGCCAGCAGTTTATATCAGGGTTACACAGATACGCAGTATTTT. Protein sequence: CASSLYQGYTDTQYF. V and J are TRBV27 and TRBJ2-3, with a weak D call TRBD1 (5 bases). Germline-derived CDR1 and CDR2 are MNHEY and SMNVEV (reference sequence). The V gene lost 1 base and the J gene lost 2 bases, with 10 bases spanning the gap. The CDR3 extends over 15 amino acids.

The chain carries TRBV19 and TRBJ2-7; TRBD2 agrees at 7 bases. Losses at the gene ends were 8 bases for V and 3 bases for J; bases not matched to a gene: 13. The germline CDR1 and CDR2 sequences are LNHDA and SQIVND (reference sequence). This CDR3 region has 15 residues. The CDR3 DNA follows: TGTGCCAGTTCGGAGGGAGGGAAGTTCGGCTACGAGCAGTACTTC. It is translated as CASSEGGKFGYEQYF.

This clone appeared once. The chain joins TRBV27 to TRBJ2-5; maybe TRBD2 (5 bases). V shed 5 bases and J shed 3 bases, with 28 bases lying between them. There are 19 residues in the CDR3. CDR1 and CDR2 (germline): MNHEY, SMNVEV (reference sequence). CDR3 residues: CASSPFARPAAFNKETQYF. CDR3 coding DNA: TGTGCCAGCAGTCCCTTCGCGAGACCAGCGGCCTTCAACAAAGAGACCCAGTACTTC.

V is TRBV18 and J is TRBJ1-4, with D maybe TRBD1 (5 bases). Germline V gene data show CDR1 as KGHSH and CDR2 as LQKENI. Trimming took 3 bases from V and 0 from J, leaving 17 bases between them. There are 18 residues in the CDR3. The CDR3 nucleotides read TGTGCCAGCTCACCCAACACGTTTTGGGGCGCAACTAATGAAAAACTGTTTTTT. It is translated as CASSPNTFWGATNEKLFF. Based on the CDR3 plus reference TRBV18 and TRBJ1-4, the full variable domain is NAGVMQNPRHLVRRRGQEARLRCSPMKGHSHVYWYRQLPEEGLKFMVYLQKENIIDESGMPKERFSAEFPKEGPSILRIQQVVRGDSAAYFCASSPNTFWGATNEKLFFGSGTQLSVL.

The chain recombines TRBV7-6 with TRBJ1-4, with D perhaps TRBD1 (5 bases). The V and J ends lost 1 base and 0 bases respectively, with 12 bases between them. Germline V CDR1 and CDR2: SGHVS, FNYEAQ. The CDR3 totals 17 residues. The CDR3 region is CASSLEGAGSTNEKLFF. The CDR3 region has the DNA TGTGCCAGCAGCTTAGAAGGGGCGGGTTCAACTAATGAAAAACTGTTTTTT.